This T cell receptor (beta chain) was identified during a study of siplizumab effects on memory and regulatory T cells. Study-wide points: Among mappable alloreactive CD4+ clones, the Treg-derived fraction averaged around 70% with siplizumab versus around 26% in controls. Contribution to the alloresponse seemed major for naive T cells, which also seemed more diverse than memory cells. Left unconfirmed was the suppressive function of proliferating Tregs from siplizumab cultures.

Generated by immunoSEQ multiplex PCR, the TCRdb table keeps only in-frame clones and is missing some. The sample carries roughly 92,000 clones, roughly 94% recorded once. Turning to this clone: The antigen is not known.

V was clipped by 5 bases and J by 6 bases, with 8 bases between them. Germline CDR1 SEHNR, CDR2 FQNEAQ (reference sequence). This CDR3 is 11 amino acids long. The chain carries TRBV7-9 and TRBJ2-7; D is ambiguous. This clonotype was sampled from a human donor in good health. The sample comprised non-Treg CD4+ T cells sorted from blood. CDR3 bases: TGTGCCAGCAGCAACCACCCCGAGCAGTACTTC. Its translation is CASSNHPEQYF.